This TCR beta chain was captured in a study of CD8+ T cells in alopecia areata (dated by TCRdb to 2016 to 2019). Broadly, across the study: The treated patients took part in an open-label pilot trial in which moderate-to-severe alopecia areata was treated with oral tofacitinib at 5 to 10 mg twice daily. Scalp clonality was compared among normal scalp (n=4), patchy alopecia areata scalp (n=8), and alopecia totalis/universalis scalp (n=8). TCRbeta CDR3 regions were amplified by immunoSEQ multiplex PCR using 35 Vbeta forward and 13 Jbeta reverse primers. The study used high-throughput TCRbeta sequencing to examine T cell clonal expansion in alopecia areata, in both the C3H/HeJ mouse model and human patients. Patients on tofacitinib were biopsied at baseline and after 4 and 24 weeks of treatment, and several of the patients also had a later scalp biopsy. Human TCRbeta sequencing covered scalp tissue and sorted CD4+ and CD8+ peripheral blood T cells from patchy and totalis/universalis alopecia areata patients and healthy controls. Disease severity in treated patients was measured with the SALT score, which quantifies the percentage of affected scalp surface area. RNA was obtained with the PAXgene miRNA kit for fixed scalp, the miRNeasy kit for PBMCs, and the RNeasy kit for mouse skin. Patients stayed on tofacitinib for 6 to 18 months and then had 6 months of follow-up off drug so that delayed response and recurrence could be assessed.

The receptor library was made with the immunoSEQ multiplex PCR assay. To provide template for TCR sequencing, every sample had RNA extracted and reverse transcribed into cDNA. First-strand cDNA was synthesized with SuperScript III using a 2:1 mix of oligo-dT and random hexamers. Amplification bias was assessed with a synthetic immune receptor repertoire, and residual bias was removed computationally. Concerning the study's data processing: After raw reads were preprocessed to remove errors, the CDR3 was defined following IMGT conventions as running from the conserved cysteine to phenylalanine. Clonality was calculated as 1 minus Shannon entropy normalized by log2 of the number of productive unique TCRs. CD4 or CD8 identity of scalp clones was inferred by cross-referencing scalp TCRbeta sequences with sorted blood CD4 and CD8 repertoires. The immuneACCESS repertoire file appears here via TCRdb, limited to in-frame rearrangements. These files lack a portion of the clones; in checked studies, under half of the deficit traces to unresolved V genes, and the cause of the others is not known. Clonal size and the V and J genes are those of that table, whereas D and trimming came from the DNA. Within this sample are some 190,000 clones, with roughly 60% of them counted one time only. The ten largest clones take up approximately 1% of the sample.

This clone has more than one count but fewer than ten. No cognate antigen has been identified for it. Within one base of it there is no much larger clone, and no base qualities were kept. Within the sample, other DNA sequences also encode this same CDR3. General study outcomes and caveats: Scalp TCR repertoire analysis is complicated because resident alphabeta T cells in normal human skin are also sequenced, whereas mouse skin is dominated by gammadelta T cells. Higher clonality and more expanded CD8+ clones were observed in lesional scalp than in normal scalp, particularly in alopecia totalis/universalis, a finding suggestive of antigenic drive. Because the treated cohort was small and included a single nonresponder, larger studies are needed to assess links between baseline CD8+ expansion and response. With tofacitinib, both scalp clonality and the number of expanded CD8+ clones among the top 100 scalp clones went down significantly. Many expanded lesional clones persisted in scalp and blood during tofacitinib treatment, which may partly explain relapse after stopping treatment. Shared TCR sequences between patients were less evident than in mice, which may be partly attributable to HLA diversity in the patient population.

CDR3 length: 12 amino acids, cysteine to phenylalanine. Left in the record is the CDR3 DNA by itself, 36 bases read in frame from the first base. Trimming at the junction amounts to 4 bases on V and 6 bases on J, and the germline ends lie 10 bases apart. CDR1 SQVTM and CDR2 ANQGSEA are derived from the germline V gene. The time point label, read with the paper, signifies: around 24 weeks on oral tofacitinib. This specimen's treatment or condition label, per the study, means: oral pan-JAK inhibitor, 5-10 mg twice daily. Peripheral blood and lesional scalp punch biopsies were obtained from patients with alopecia areata. After PBMCs were isolated by density centrifugation and stained for CD3, CD4 and CD8, a FACSAria was used to sort CD4+ and CD8+ T cells.

The sequencing used CD4+ T cells sorted from blood, collected at week 24, from a patient treated with tofacitinib. This sequence was found in a human donor with alopecia areata. The rearranged segments are TRBV29-1 and TRBJ1-5, with TRBD1 as a weak D call on 6 bases. The CDR3 corresponds to CSVAGVGQPQHF. The DNA sequence is as follows: TGCAGCGTTGCAGGGGTCGGTCAGCCCCAGCATTTT.